These 4 T cell receptor beta chains came from one sample sequenced in a study of OX40 agonist ivuxolimab in advanced cancers. Receptor amplification or capture employed the immunoSEQ multiplex PCR assay. What TCRdb holds here is the immuneACCESS table cut down to in-frame rearrangements. Part of the clones is not present; checked against another copy, under half of the missing clones reflect an unresolved V gene, and the others are unexplained. Here the sample has around 76,000 clones; 70% to 85% occur a single time. The ten largest clonotypes hold roughly 1.1% of the sample. Here the sequenced sample was CD4+ or CD8+ T cells sorted from blood, taken in a trial of the OX40 agonist ivuxolimab. Receptor source: an adult with an advanced solid tumor such as melanoma, head and neck, liver or kidney cancer.

V and J are TRBV6-1 and TRBJ1-1; possible D gene TRBD1, 5 bases. CDR3 size: 15 residues. CDR1 is MNHNS, CDR2 SASEGT, per germline. Trimming cost V 3 bases and J 0 bases, with 11 bases left between them. CDR3 DNA: TGTGCCAGCAGTGATGAGGGGACGGTGAACACTGAAGCTTTCTTT. Amino acid sequence: CASSDEGTVNTEAFF.

This chain links TRBV25-1 with TRBJ1-4; 7 nucleotides align to TRBD1. Germline values: CDR1 MGHDK, CDR2 SYGVNS. V gave up 2 bases and J gave up 8 bases; unmatched junction bases: 5. This CDR3 is 14 amino acids long. Here the CDR3 reads CASSEAGQDEKLFF. The CDR3 bases are TGTGCCAGCAGTGAAGCTGGACAGGACGAAAAACTGTTTTTT.

The chain couples TRBV11-1 to TRBJ1-1, with D possibly matching TRBD1 (5 bases). The V gene lost 3 bases and the J gene lost 7 bases, with 15 bases spanning the gap. This CDR3 is built from 14 residues. Germline CDR1 and CDR2: SGHAT and FQDESV (reference sequence). The CDR3 sequence: CASSFRGRGLEAFF. The CDR3 DNA follows: TGTGCCAGCAGCTTTAGGGGTCGAGGCCTTGAAGCTTTCTTT.

On this clone itself: One end of the junction does not line up with germline, which may come from a read error. The V gene is TRBV7-7, the J gene TRBJ1-5; TRBD1 matches at 8 bases. The CDR3 has 18 amino acids. The germline V gene has CDR1 SSHAT and CDR2 FNYEAQ (reference sequence). CDR3 nucleotides: TGTGCTAGCAGCTTAGGGACAGGTAAGGTTCTCGGCAATCAGCCCCAGCATTTT. Translation: CASSLGTGKVLGNQPQHF.